The 19 T cell receptor beta chains listed next were all sequenced from one sample in a study of T-cell memory formation after mild COVID-19. Using its own MiXCR run on the 5' RACE reads, TCRdb lists one record per CDR3 protein. The sample lists some 120,000 distinct CDR3 sequences, approximately 15% seen once, with approximately 5.5% in the top ten. The sequencing sample was made of PBMCs or a T cell subset sorted from them (not recorded which). Every receptor here comes from a man aged 18 to 30 who had mild COVID-19 (a few samples of this study predate the infection). Cell type and time point are not known.

The V gene is TRBV6-2 or TRBV6-3, the J gene TRBJ2-2; a possible D gene is TRBD1 (5 bases). The CDR3 extends over 14 amino acids. The germline V and J ends were trimmed by 5 bases and 7 bases, with 14 bases remaining between them. CDR1 is MNHEY and CDR2 is SVGEGT in the germline V gene. In DNA form, the CDR3 reads TGTGCCAGCAGTGGCAGGGCGGATAGCGGGGAGCTGTTTTTT. Translating gives CASSGRADSGELFF.

This chain connects TRBV24-1 to TRBJ2-3, with 7 bases aligning to TRBD1. This CDR3 spans 13 amino acids. The V gene's germline CDR1 is KGHDR and CDR2 SFDVKD. V gave up 5 bases and J gave up 8 bases; unmatched junction bases: 6. Here the CDR3 reads CATSAGDRSTQYF. CDR3 nucleotides: TGTGCCACCAGTGCCGGGGACAGATCTACGCAGTATTTT.

This clonotype was detected a few times. This chain links TRBV5-1 with TRBJ2-3, with TRBD1 as a possible D gene (6 bases). CDR3 size: 14 residues. Trimming took 6 bases from V and 2 from J, leaving 13 bases between them. Germline loops: CDR1 SGHRS, CDR2 YFSETQ. The CDR3, as DNA: TGCGCCAGCAAAACCCAGGGGTTCACAGATACGCAGTATTTT. Its protein product is CASKTQGFTDTQYF.

This clonotype appeared a few times. The V call is TRBV4-3, the J call TRBJ1-4; no definite D call. Deletions cut 5 bases from V and 8 bases from J, with 24 bases between. This CDR3 spans 17 amino acids. Per germline, CDR1 LGHNA and CDR2 YSLEER. Written as DNA, the CDR3 is TGCGCCAGCAGCTTGAAGATGGGCGGGAATACGGTCGAAAAACTGTTTTTT. Translating it yields CASSLKMGGNTVEKLFF.

The chain links TRBV4-3 to TRBJ2-5, with 7 bases identical to TRBD2. This CDR3 has 17 amino acids. The V gene's germline CDR1 is LGHNA and CDR2 YSLEER. J was trimmed by 0 bases and V by 1 base; bases with no gene match: 8. CDR3 residues: CASSQVEAGSYQETQYF. In DNA form, the CDR3 reads TGCGCCAGCAGCCAAGTGGAAGCGGGATCGTACCAAGAGACCCAGTACTTC.

In its sample, this clonotype was seen many times. The chain carries TRBV7-9 and TRBJ1-4; 8 nucleotides agree with TRBD1. The germline CDR1 and CDR2 sequences are SEHNR and FQNEAQ (reference sequence). After removal of 6 bases from V and 5 bases from J, the junction contained 8 bases not matched to a gene. The CDR3 has 15 amino acids. Here the CDR3 reads CASSPQGARNEKLFF. The DNA of the CDR3 is TGTGCCAGCAGTCCTCAGGGGGCGAGAAATGAAAAACTGTTTTTT.

This clonotype showed up just a few times. As DNA, the CDR3 is TGCAGTGCGGACTTCCAAGAGACCCAGTACTTC. It encodes CSADFQETQYF. V is TRBV20-1 and J is TRBJ2-5; possible D gene TRBD2, 5 bases. CDR1 and CDR2 from the germline V gene are DFQATT and SNEGSKA (reference sequence). V gave up 6 bases and J gave up 1 base, with 6 bases separating them. This CDR3 is built from 11 residues.

In its sample, this clonotype was seen a few times. The rearrangement uses TRBV4-3 and TRBJ2-4; 9 bases are a match to TRBD1. V shed 4 bases, J shed 5 bases, and the junction held 0 bases outside the gene matches. Germline lookup yields CDR1 LGHNA and CDR2 YSLEER. This CDR3 is 13 amino acids long. CDR3 bases: TGCGCCAGCAGCCGGGACAGGGAAAACATTCAGTACTTC. This codes for CASSRDRENIQYF.

The rearrangement joins TRBV19 to TRBJ1-2; TRBD1 matches 9 bases. J gave up 7 bases and V 3 bases, and 15 bases lay outside the gene matches. The CDR3 sequence is 17 residues long. Germline V gives CDR1 LNHDA, CDR2 SQIVND (reference sequence). CDR3 protein: CASSMIGTGLQVGGYTF. The DNA for the CDR3 is TGTGCCAGTAGTATGATCGGGACAGGGCTTCAAGTCGGTGGCTACACCTTC.

The genes are TRBV4-3 and TRBJ1-6, with D perhaps matching TRBD1 (6 bases). Germline lookup yields CDR1 LGHNA and CDR2 YSLEER. Trimming stripped 0 bases from V and 8 bases from J, with 11 bases between. The CDR3 totals 15 residues. CDR3 protein: CASSQEWTAYSPLHF. The CDR3 region has the DNA TGCGCCAGCAGCCAAGAATGGACAGCTTATTCACCCCTCCACTTT.

This clonotype turned up a few times. The chain uses TRBV20-1 and TRBJ1-6; possibly TRBD1 for D (5 bases). The V gene lost 5 bases and the J gene lost 6 bases, with 17 bases spanning the gap. This CDR3 contains 15 residues. Germline CDR1 is DFQATT and CDR2 is SNEGSKA (reference sequence). CDR3 sequence reads: CSAVTRALGNSPLHF. CDR3 DNA: TGCAGTGCTGTCACCAGGGCCCTGGGTAATTCACCCCTCCACTTT.

The chain joins TRBV6-5 to TRBJ1-5; possible D gene TRBD1, 6 bases. CDR3 length equals 14 residues. The germline V gene has CDR1 MNHEY and CDR2 SVGAGI. Trimming removed 7 bases from V and 7 bases from J, with 17 bases in between. In nucleotides, the CDR3 is TGTGCCAGCACCCAATCACAGGGCCGCCAGCCCCAGCATTTT. Amino acid sequence: CASTQSQGRQPQHF.

This clonotype was seen a few times. This chain joins TRBV4-2 and TRBJ2-5; D is unclear. Trimming pared 1 base from V and 0 bases from J, leaving 6 bases between. Germline CDR1 LGHNA, CDR2 YNFKEQ. The CDR3 covers 14 residues. In DNA form, the CDR3 reads TGTGCCAGCAGCCAAGGAGAAAACCAAGAGACCCAGTACTTC. Protein product: CASSQGENQETQYF.

The genes are TRBV7-3 and TRBJ2-1; possible D gene TRBD1, 6 bases. V was trimmed by 5 bases and J by 2 bases, leaving 16 bases between them. The germline V gene has CDR1 SGHTA and CDR2 FQGTGA. This CDR3 spans 16 amino acids. CDR3 protein: CASSMRTVAPYNEQFF. The CDR3 nucleotides are TGTGCCAGCAGCATGCGGACAGTTGCCCCCTACAATGAGCAGTTCTTC.

This clonotype came up a few times. The genes are TRBV5-1 and TRBJ2-5; D uncertain. Between the trimmed V and J ends, which lost 1 base and 4 bases, there was a span of 14 bases. This CDR3 is 15 amino acids long. Germline V gene data show CDR1 as SGHRS and CDR2 as YFSETQ. The CDR3 sequence: CASSLFAARGETQYF. The CDR3 DNA follows: TGCGCCAGCAGCTTGTTCGCGGCCCGAGGAGAGACCCAGTACTTC. Looking up the rest from reference TRBV5-1 and TRBJ2-5 gives the full variable domain: KAGVTQTPRYLIKTRGQQVTLSCSPISGHRSVSWYQQTPGQGLQFLFEYFSETQRNKGNFPGRFSGRQFSNSRSEMNVSTLELGDSALYLCASSLFAARGETQYFGPGTRLLVL.

The chain employs TRBV5-1 and TRBJ2-7, with a weak D call TRBD1 (5 bases). Trimming shortened V by 0 bases and J by 5 bases, and 6 bases separated the two germline ends. Germline assignment: CDR1 SGHRS and CDR2 YFSETQ. The CDR3 consists of 12 residues. The CDR3 DNA sequence: TGCGCCAGCAGCTTGGAGGGGAACGAGCAGTACTTC. Translated: CASSLEGNEQYF.

This clonotype occurred a few times. V and J are TRBV11-2 and TRBJ2-5, with a weak D call TRBD2 (7 bases). Trimming cost V 5 bases and J 2 bases, with 15 bases left between them. In germline, CDR1 is SGHAT, CDR2 FQNNGV. CDR3 length: 15 residues. CDR3 sequence reads: CASSPRGGGQETQYF. The CDR3 region has the DNA TGTGCCAGCAGCCCCCGGGGAGGGGGACAAGAGACCCAGTACTTC.

This clonotype was counted only a few times. V usage is TRBV3-1 and J usage is TRBJ2-2; the D gene is possibly TRBD2 (6 bases). Trimming pared 5 bases from V and 0 bases from J, leaving 16 bases between. This CDR3 is 17 amino acids long. From germline, CDR1 is LGHDT and CDR2 YNNKEL (reference sequence). The CDR3 spells CASSGYRSGANTGELFF. For the CDR3, the DNA is TGTGCCAGCAGCGGGTACCGGTCGGGAGCGAACACCGGGGAGCTGTTTTTT.

The table lists this clonotype with a few counts. The chain links TRBV5-1 to TRBJ2-5; tentative D call: TRBD2 (5 bases). V was clipped by 0 bases and J by 4 bases, with 10 bases between them. This CDR3 contains 14 residues. The V gene's germline CDR1 is SGHRS and CDR2 YFSETQ. CDR3 in DNA: TGCGCCAGCAGCTTGGTTCCGGGATCAGAGACCCAGTACTTC. Encoded protein: CASSLVPGSETQYF. Full variable domain (missing parts from reference TRBV5-1 and TRBJ2-5): KAGVTQTPRYLIKTRGQQVTLSCSPISGHRSVSWYQQTPGQGLQFLFEYFSETQRNKGNFPGRFSGRQFSNSRSEMNVSTLELGDSALYLCASSLVPGSETQYFGPGTRLLVL.